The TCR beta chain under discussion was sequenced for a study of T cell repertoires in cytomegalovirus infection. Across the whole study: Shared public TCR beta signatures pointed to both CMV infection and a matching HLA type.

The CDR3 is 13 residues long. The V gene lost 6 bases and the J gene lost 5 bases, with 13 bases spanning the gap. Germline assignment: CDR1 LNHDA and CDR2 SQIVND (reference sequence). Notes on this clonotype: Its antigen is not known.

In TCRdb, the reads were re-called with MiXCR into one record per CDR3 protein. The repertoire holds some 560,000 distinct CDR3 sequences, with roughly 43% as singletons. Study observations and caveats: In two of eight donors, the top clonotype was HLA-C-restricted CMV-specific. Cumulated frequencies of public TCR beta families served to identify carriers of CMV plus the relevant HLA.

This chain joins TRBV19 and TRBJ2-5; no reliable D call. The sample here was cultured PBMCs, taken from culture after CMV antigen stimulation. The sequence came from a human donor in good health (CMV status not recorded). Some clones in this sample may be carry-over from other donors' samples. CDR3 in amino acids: CASSPALEETQYF. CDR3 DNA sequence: TGTGCCAGTAGCCCGGCCCTTGAGGAGACCCAGTACTTC.